This TCR beta chain was obtained from a study of blood T cells in healthy people across ages. General study points: Naive T cell percentage and TCR beta diversity correlated strongly. Naive CD4+ cells and diversity were both higher in long-lived donors than in aged donors.

A note on this clonotype: What it binds is unknown.

Then a second PCR, running roughly 7 to 11 cycles, was carried out with a sample-barcoded 5' primer and a J-beta primer mix. With 12 random nucleotides, a template-switch adaptor tagged each individual cDNA molecule. TCRdb processed the 5' RACE reads anew with MiXCR; each CDR3 protein has one entry. The sample shows about 730,000 distinct CDR3 sequences, roughly 47% of them seen only once. The germline CDR1 and CDR2 sequences are DFQATT and SNEGSKA (reference sequence). V lost 4 bases to trimming and J lost 0 bases; unmatched junction nucleotides: 12. This CDR3 is built from 16 residues. Source material: blood. This rearrangement joins TRBV20-1 to TRBJ2-7, with 7 bases that match TRBD1. The origin of this receptor is a woman aged 55-70 years in good health. CDR3 coding DNA: TGCAGTGCTACACCCTCAGACAGGGAATTCTCCTACGAGCAGTACTTC. This translates into CSATPSDREFSYEQYF.